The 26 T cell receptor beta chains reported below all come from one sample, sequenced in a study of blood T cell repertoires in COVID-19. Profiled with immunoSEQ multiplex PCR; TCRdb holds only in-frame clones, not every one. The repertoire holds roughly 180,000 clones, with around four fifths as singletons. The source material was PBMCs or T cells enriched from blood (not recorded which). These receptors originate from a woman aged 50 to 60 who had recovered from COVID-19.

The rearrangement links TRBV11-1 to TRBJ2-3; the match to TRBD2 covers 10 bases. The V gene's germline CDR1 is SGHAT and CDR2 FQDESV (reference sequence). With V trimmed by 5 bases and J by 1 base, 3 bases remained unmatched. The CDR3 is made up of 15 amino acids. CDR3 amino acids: CASSAAGGRTDTQYF. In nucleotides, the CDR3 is TGTGCCAGCAGCGCAGCGGGGGGGCGCACAGATACGCAGTATTTT.

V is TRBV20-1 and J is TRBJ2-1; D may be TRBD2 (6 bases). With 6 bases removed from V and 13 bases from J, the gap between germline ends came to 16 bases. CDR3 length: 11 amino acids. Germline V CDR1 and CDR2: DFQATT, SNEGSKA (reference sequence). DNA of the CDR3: TGCAGTGCCCGGGACTCCGATTACCAGTTCTTC. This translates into CSARDSDYQFF.

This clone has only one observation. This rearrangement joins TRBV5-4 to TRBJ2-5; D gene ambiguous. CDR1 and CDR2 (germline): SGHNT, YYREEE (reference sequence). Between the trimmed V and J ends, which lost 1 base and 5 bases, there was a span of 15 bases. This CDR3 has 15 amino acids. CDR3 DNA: TGTGCCAGCAGCTTGAAAGGCTCGGGTGGGGAGACCCAGTACTTC. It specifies CASSLKGSGGETQYF.

The CDR3 region has the DNA TGTGCCAGCCAAAACACAGGGGAATCCGGAAACACCATATATTTT. Its protein is CASQNTGESGNTIYF. The chain has TRBV18 and TRBJ1-3; the match to TRBD1 covers 7 bases. CDR3 length: 15 amino acids. With 8 bases clipped from V and 4 bases from J, the junction kept 11 bases outside the gene matches. The germline gives CDR1 KGHSH, CDR2 LQKENI. The whole variable domain, remainder taken from reference TRBV18 and TRBJ1-3, is NAGVMQNPRHLVRRRGQEARLRCSPMKGHSHVYWYRQLPEEGLKFMVYLQKENIIDESGMPKERFSAEFPKEGPSILRIQQVVRGDSAAYFCASQNTGESGNTIYFGEGSWLTVV.

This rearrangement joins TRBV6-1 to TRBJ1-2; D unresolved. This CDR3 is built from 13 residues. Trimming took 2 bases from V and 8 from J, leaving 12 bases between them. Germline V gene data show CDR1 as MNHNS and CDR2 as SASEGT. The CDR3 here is CASSESSGHGYTF. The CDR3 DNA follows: TGTGCCAGCAGTGAAAGTTCAGGCCACGGCTACACCTTC.

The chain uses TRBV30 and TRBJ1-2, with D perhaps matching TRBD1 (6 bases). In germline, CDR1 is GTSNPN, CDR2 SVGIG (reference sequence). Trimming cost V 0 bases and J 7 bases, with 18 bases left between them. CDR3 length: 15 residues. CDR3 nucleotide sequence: TGTGCCTGGAGTGTTCCGGGAGGGGGAGGAAGTGGCTACACCTTC. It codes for CAWSVPGGGGSGYTF.

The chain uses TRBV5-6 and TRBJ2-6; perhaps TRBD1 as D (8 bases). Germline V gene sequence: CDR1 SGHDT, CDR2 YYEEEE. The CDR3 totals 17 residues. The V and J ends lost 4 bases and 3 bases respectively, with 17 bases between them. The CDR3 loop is CASSPTGGEFGANVLTF. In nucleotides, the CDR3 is TGTGCCAGCAGCCCTACAGGGGGGGAGTTTGGGGCCAACGTCCTGACTTTC.

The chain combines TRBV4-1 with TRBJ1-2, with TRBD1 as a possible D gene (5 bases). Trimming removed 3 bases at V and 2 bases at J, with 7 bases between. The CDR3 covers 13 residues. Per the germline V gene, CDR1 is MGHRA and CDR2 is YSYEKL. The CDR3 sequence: CASSQYRNYGYTF. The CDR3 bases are TGCGCCAGCAGCCAGTACAGGAACTATGGCTACACCTTC.

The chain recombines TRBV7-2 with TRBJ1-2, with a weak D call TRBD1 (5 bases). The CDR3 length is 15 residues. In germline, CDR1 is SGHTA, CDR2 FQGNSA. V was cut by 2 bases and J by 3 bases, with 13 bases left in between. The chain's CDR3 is CASSLNPGVDYGYTF. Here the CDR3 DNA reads TGTGCCAGCAGCTTAAATCCGGGGGTCGACTATGGCTACACCTTC. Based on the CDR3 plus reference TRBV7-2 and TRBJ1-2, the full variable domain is GAGVSQSPSNKVTEKGKDVELRCDPISGHTALYWYRQSLGQGLEFLIYFQGNSAPDKSGLPSDRFSAERTGGSVSTLTIQRTQQEDSAVYLCASSLNPGVDYGYTFGSGTRLTVV.

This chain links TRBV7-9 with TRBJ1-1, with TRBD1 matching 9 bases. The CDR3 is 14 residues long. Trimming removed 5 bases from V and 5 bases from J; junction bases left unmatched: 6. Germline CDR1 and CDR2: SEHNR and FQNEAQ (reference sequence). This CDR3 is CASSLRTGETEAFF. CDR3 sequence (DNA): TGTGCCAGCAGCCTCCGGACAGGGGAAACTGAAGCTTTCTTT.

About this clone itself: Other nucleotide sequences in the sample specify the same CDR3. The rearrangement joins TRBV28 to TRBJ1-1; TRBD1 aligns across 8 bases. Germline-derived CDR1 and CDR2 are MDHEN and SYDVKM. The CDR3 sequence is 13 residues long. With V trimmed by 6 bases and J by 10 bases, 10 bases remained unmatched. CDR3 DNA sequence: TGTGCCAGCAGCTCCGGGACAGGTGGTCGAGCTTTCTTT. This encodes CASSSGTGGRAFF.

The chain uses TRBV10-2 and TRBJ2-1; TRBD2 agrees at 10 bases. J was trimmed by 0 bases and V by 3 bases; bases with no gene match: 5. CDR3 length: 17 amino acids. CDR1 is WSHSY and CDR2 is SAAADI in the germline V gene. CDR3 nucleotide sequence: TGCGCCAGCAGTGATCCTAGCGGGGGTTCCTCCTACAATGAGCAGTTCTTC. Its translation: CASSDPSGGSSYNEQFF.

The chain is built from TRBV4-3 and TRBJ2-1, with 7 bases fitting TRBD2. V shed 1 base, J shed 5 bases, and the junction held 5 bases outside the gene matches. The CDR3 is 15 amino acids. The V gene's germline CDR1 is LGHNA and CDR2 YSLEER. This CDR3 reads CASSQVQRDDNEQFF. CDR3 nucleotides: TGCGCCAGCAGCCAAGTTCAGCGGGACGACAATGAGCAGTTCTTC.

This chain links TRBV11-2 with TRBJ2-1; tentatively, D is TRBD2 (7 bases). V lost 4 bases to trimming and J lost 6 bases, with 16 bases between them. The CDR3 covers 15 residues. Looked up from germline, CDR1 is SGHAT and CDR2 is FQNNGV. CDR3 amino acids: CASSSLWGGINEQFF. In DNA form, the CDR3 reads TGTGCCAGCAGCTCCCTTTGGGGGGGCATCAATGAGCAGTTCTTC.

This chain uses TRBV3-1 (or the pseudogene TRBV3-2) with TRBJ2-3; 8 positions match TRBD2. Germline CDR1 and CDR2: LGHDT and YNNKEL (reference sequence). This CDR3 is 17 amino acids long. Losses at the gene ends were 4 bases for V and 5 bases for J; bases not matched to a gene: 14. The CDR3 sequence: CASSRRGLVQGLDTQYF. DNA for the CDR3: TGTGCCAGCAGCCGGCGGGGACTAGTTCAGGGCTTAGATACGCAGTATTTT.

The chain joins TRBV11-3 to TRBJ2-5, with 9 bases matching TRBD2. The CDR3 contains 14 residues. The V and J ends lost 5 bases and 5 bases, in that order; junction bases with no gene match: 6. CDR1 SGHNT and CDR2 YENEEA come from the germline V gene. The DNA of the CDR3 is TGTGCCAGCAGCCCCGGACTAGCGCTGGAGACCCAGTACTTC. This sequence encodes CASSPGLALETQYF.

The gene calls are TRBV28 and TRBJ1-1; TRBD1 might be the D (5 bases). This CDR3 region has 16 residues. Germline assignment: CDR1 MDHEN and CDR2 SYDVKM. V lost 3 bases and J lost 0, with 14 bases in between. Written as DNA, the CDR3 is TGTGCCAGCAGTTTGGCGGGGCAAACCATGAACACTGAAGCTTTCTTT. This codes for CASSLAGQTMNTEAFF.

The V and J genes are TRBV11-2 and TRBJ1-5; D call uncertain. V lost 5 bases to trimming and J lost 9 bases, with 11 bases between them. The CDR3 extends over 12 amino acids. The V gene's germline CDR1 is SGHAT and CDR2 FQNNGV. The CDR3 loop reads CASSHPSGPQHF. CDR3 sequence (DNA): TGTGCCAGCAGCCATCCCTCGGGGCCCCAGCATTTT.

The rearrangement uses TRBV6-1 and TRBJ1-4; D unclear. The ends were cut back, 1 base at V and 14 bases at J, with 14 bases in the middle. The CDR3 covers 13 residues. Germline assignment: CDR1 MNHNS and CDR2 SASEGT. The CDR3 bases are TGTGCCAGCAGTGAAGGGGAGGGAATCAAGCTGTTTTTT. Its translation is CASSEGEGIKLFF.

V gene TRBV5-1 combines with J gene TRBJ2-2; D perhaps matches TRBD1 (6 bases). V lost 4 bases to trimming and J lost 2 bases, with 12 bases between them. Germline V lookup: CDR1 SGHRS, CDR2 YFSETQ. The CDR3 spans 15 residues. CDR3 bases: TGCGCCAGCAGCCGACAGGCAGTAAACACCGGGGAGCTGTTTTTT. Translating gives CASSRQAVNTGELFF.

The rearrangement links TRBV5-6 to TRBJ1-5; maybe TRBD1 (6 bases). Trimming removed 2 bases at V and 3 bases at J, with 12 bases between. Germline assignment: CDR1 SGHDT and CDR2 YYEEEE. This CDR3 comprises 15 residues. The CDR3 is CASSFGGLFNQPQHF. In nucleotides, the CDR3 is TGTGCCAGCAGCTTCGGGGGGCTTTTCAATCAGCCCCAGCATTTT.

The CDR3 loop reads CASSPLLDGVGYGYTF. As DNA, the CDR3 is TGTGCCAGCTCACCACTCCTTGACGGGGTGGGCTATGGCTACACCTTC. This chain connects TRBV18 to TRBJ1-2; D gene uncertain. Per the germline V gene, CDR1 is KGHSH and CDR2 is LQKENI. The CDR3 has 16 amino acids. Trimming left V 1 base short and J 4 bases short, with 16 bases between.

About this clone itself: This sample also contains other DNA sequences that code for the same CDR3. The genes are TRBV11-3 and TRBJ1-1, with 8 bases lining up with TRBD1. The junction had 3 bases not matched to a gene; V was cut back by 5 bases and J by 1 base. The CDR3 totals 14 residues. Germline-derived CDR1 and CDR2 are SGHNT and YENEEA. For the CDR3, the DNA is TGTGCCAGCAGCCCTACAGGGGGGAACACTGAAGCTTTCTTT. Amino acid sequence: CASSPTGGNTEAFF.

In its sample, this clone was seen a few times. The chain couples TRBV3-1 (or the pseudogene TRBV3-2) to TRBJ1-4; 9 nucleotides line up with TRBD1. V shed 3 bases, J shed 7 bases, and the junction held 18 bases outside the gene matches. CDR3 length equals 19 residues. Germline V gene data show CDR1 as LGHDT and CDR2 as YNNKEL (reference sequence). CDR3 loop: CASSQGRPKRDRDFEKLFF. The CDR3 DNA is TGTGCCAGCAGCCAGGGACGACCGAAAAGGGACAGGGATTTTGAAAAACTGTTTTTT.

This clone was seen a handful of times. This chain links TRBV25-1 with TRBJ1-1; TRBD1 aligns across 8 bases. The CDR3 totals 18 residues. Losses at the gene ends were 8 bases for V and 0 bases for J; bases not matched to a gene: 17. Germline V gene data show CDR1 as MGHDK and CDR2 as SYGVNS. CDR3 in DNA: TGTGCCAGCCGTACACCGAATCACAGGGGGGACATGAACACTGAAGCTTTCTTT. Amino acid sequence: CASRTPNHRGDMNTEAFF.

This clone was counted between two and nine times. This CDR3 is CASSGYGTTNTGELFF. The CDR3 region has the DNA TGTGCCAGCAGCGGATACGGGACTACCAACACCGGGGAGCTGTTTTTT. The chain links TRBV5-5 to TRBJ2-2, with TRBD2 identical over 7 bases. Trimming took 4 bases from V and 2 from J; bases not matched to a gene: 8. CDR1 is SGHKS, CDR2 YYEKEE, per germline (reference sequence). The CDR3 extends over 16 amino acids. Combining the CDR3 with reference TRBV5-5 and TRBJ2-2 gives the whole variable domain DAGVTQSPTHLIKTRGQQVTLRCSPISGHKSVSWYQQVLGQGPQFIFQYYEKEERGRGNFPDRFSARQFPNYSSELNVNALLLGDSALYLCASSGYGTTNTGELFFGEGSRLTVL.